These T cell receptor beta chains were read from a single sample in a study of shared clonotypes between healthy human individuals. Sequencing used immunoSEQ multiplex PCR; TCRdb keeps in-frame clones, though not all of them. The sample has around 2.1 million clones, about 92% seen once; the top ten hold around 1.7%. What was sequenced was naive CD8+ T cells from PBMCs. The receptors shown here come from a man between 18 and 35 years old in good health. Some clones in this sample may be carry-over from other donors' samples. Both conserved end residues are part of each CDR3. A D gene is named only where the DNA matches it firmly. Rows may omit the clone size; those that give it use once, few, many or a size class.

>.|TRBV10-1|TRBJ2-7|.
TGCGCCAGCAGTGAGTGGTGGGGAGGTGCTGGAGAGCAGTACTTC
CASSEWWGGAGEQYF
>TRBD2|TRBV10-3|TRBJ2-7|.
TGTGCCATCAGTGCGGCTAGCGGTCCCTACGAGCAGTACTTC
CAISAASGPYEQYF
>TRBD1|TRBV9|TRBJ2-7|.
TGTGCCAGCAGCGTAGGGGACAGGGCGCACGAGCAGTACTTC
CASSVGDRAHEQYF
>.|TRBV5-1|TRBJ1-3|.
TGCGCCAGCAGCTACGACAGTACCTACTCTGGAAACACCATATATTTT
CASSYDSTYSGNTIYF
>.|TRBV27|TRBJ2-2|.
TGTGCCAGCTATTTTCTCCCGACAGGGAACACCGGGGAGCTGTTTTTT
CASYFLPTGNTGELFF
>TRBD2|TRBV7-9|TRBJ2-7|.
TGTGCCAGCAGCCATTCTAGCGGCAGTTACGAGCAGTACTTC
CASSHSSGSYEQYF
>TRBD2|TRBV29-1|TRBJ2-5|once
TGCAGCGTTGAAATAAGCGGGAGGGCCTGGGAGACCCAGTACTTC
CSVEISGRAWETQYF
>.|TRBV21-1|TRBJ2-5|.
TGTGCCAGCAGCAAAACACAGGGGGCGGAGGAGACCCAGTACTTC
CASSKTQGAEETQYF
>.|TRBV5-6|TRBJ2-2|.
TGTGCCAGCAGCTGGGCCCCCATCACCGGGGAGCTGTTTTTT
CASSWAPITGELFF
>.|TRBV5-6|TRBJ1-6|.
TGTGCCAGCAGCCTGACCGGCGTGCCGGGGTTAGGCTCACCCCTCCACTTT
CASSLTGVPGLGSPLHF
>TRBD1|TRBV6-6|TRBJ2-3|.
TGTGCCAGCAGTTACGGACAGGGCCCAGATACGCAGTATTTT
CASSYGQGPDTQYF
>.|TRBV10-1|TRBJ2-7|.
TGCGCCAGCAGCTCTGGGGGGTACGAGCAGTACTTC
CASSSGGYEQYF
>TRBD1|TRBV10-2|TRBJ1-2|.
TGCGCCAGCGGCGGACAGGGTGGCTACACCTTC
CASGGQGGYTF
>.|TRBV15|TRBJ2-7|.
TGTGCCACCAGCGAGGGAGGTGACTCCTACGAGCAGTACTTC
CATSEGGDSYEQYF
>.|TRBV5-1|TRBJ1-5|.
TGCGCCAGCAGCGTTGCCGGCCTTTTGGGGAATCAGCCCCAGCATTTT
CASSVAGLLGNQPQHF
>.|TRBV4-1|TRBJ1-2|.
TGCGCCAGCAGCCCGTTATGGCTGGGCTGGTTGGATGGCTACACCTTC
CASSPLWLGWLDGYTF
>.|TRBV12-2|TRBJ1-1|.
TGTGCAAGTCGCTTATACAGGGCGAAGAACACTGAAGCTTTCTTT
CASRLYRAKNTEAFF